This TCR beta chain is drawn from a study of cytotoxic CD8 clonotypes in ibrutinib-treated CLL. The table came from immunoSEQ multiplex PCR; TCRdb's copy has only in-frame clones and leaves some out. The sample yields roughly 20,000 clones, around 68% seen once. V lost 2 bases to trimming and J lost 1 base, with 9 bases between them. The CDR3 is 14 amino acids. Germline CDR1 SGHVS, CDR2 FNYEAQ. This material consisted of PBMCs, taken before ibrutinib treatment. This sequence was found in a human donor with chronic lymphocytic leukemia. The gene calls are TRBV7-6 and TRBJ2-7; tentatively, D is TRBD2 (5 bases). This CDR3 reads CASSLSAGSYEQYF. The CDR3 nucleotides read TGTGCCAGCAGCTTATCCGCGGGTTCCTACGAGCAGTACTTC.